This T cell receptor (beta chain) was sequenced during a study of T cells in Graves' hyperthyroidism and ophthalmopathy. Study-level information: Peripheral blood was secured at the point of initial diagnosis, before any treatment.

For the diagnoses, clinical symptoms, serum thyroxine and TRAb, thyroid ultrasound and orbital computed tomography were used. The blood specimen was taken at initial hyperthyroidism diagnosis, before any ophthalmopathy symptoms. There were TCR beta CDR3 regions amplified from RNA transcripts. First-round RT-PCR of the TCR CDR3 relied on the HTBI primer set. TCRdb reprocessed the multiplex PCR reads via MiXCR and lists one record per CDR3 protein. The sample has fewer than 300,000 distinct CDR3 sequences, about 16% seen once; the top ten hold around 30%. Notes on the study in general: The model anticipated ophthalmopathy a median approximately six months pre-onset.

There are many counts of this clonotype. What it recognizes is unknown. The CDR3 loop spans 15 amino acids. The V gene's germline CDR1 is DFQATT and CDR2 SNEGSKA (reference sequence). V lost 0 bases to trimming and J lost 5 bases; unmatched junction nucleotides: 9. The TCR originated in a woman aged 50 to 65 with Graves' hyperthyroidism that later progressed to Graves' ophthalmopathy. The sample taken for sequencing was blood. J is TRBJ2-7 and V is TRBV20-1; 8 bases are a match to TRBD2. CDR3 amino acids: CSARDQAGGSDEQYF. CDR3 DNA sequence: TGCAGTGCTAGAGATCAGGCGGGAGGCTCAGACGAGCAGTACTTC.